This T cell receptor (beta chain) originates from a study of cytomegalovirus exposure and HLA in healthy donors. Study-wide findings and caveats: Later analysis identified a missense DCLRE1C variant that was linked to TCR beta V- and J-gene trimming. CMV serostatus alone was available as immune exposure information.

As to this clone: Antigen specificity is unknown.

Researchers ran the PCR with 60 Vbeta and 13 Jbeta primers. Sequencing was performed with immunoSEQ multiplex PCR; in TCRdb, only in-frame clones are kept and a portion is missing. The table lists 75,000 to 95,000 clones. The CDR3 is 16 amino acids. V shed 4 bases, J shed 4 bases, and the junction held 7 bases outside the gene matches. The germline V gene has CDR1 LGHNA and CDR2 YNFKEQ. The chain recombines TRBV4-2 with TRBJ2-1; TRBD2 agrees at 10 bases. The material sequenced was PBMCs. This receptor was obtained from a man aged 25 to 40 in good health and CMV-seronegative. This chain's CDR3 is CASSPRTSGGYNEQFF. The CDR3 DNA reads TGTGCCAGCAGCCCGCGGACTAGCGGAGGTTACAATGAGCAGTTCTTC.